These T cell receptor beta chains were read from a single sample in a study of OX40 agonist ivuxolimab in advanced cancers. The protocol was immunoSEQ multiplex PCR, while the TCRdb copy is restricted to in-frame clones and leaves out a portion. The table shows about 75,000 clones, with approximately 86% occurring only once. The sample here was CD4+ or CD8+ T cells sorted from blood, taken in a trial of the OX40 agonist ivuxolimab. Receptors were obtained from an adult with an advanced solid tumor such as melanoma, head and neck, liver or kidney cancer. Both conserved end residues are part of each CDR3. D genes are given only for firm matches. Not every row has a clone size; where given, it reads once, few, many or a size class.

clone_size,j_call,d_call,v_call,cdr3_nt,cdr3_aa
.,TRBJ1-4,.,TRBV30,TGTGCCTGGGCCGGGAAGGCTAAACCCGCCTTTAAGACAAAACTGTTTTTT,CAWAGKAKPAFKTKLFF
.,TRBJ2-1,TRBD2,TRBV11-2,TGTGCCAGCAGAATGACTAGCGGGGGGGCAAATGAGCAGTTCTTC,CASRMTSGGANEQFF
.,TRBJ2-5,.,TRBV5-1,TGCGCCAGCTCCCGGCGAGGGGGAGAGGAGACCCAGTACTTC,CASSRRGGEETQYF
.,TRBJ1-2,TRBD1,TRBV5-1,TGCGCCAGCAGCTTGGAGACCGGGACAGGGTATGGCTACACCTTC,CASSLETGTGYGYTF
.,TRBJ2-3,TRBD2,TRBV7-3,TGTGCCAGCAGCCCCCGGGGGGGCGACCACAGTGGTACGCAGTATTTT,CASSPRGGDHSGTQYF
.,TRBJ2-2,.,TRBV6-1,TGTGCCAGGGTGGGGTGGACCGGGGAGCTGTTTTTT,CARVGWTGELFF
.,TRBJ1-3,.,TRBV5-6,TGTGCCAGCAGCCTCACGAGCTCTGGAAACACCATATATTTT,CASSLTSSGNTIYF
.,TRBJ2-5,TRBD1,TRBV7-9,TGTGCCAGCAGCTCCTACGGGACAGCTCAAGAGATCCAGTACTTC,CASSSYGTAQEIQYF
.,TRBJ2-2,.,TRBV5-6,TGTGCCAGCAGCTTGATAGGGGAGGGGGCCGGGGAGCTGTTTTTT,CASSLIGEGAGELFF
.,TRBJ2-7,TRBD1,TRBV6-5,TGTGCCAGCAGCCCCGGACAGGGAAAAGCCTACGAGCAGTACTTC,CASSPGQGKAYEQYF
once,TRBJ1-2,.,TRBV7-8,TGTGCCAGCAGCCCCGTTGGGTCCAGTGGCTACACCTTC,CASSPVGSSGYTF
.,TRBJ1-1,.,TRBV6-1,TGTGCCAGCAGTGAAAGGGCCAATATGAACACTGAAGCTTTCTTT,CASSERANMNTEAFF
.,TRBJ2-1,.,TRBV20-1,TGCAGTGCTAGCCGGGACCCTGAGCAGTTCTTC,CSASRDPEQFF
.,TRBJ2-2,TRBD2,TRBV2,TGTGCCAGCAGCCTGGGGCGGGAGGGCCGGTCCGGGGAGCTGTTTTTT,CASSLGREGRSGELFF
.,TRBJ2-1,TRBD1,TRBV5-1,TGCGCCAGCAGCCTTCGCAGGACAGGGGGATACAATGAGCAGTTCTTC,CASSLRRTGGYNEQFF
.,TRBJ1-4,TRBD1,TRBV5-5,TGTGCCAGCAGCTTGAGAGGGGGCTATGAAAAACTGTTTTTT,CASSLRGGYEKLFF
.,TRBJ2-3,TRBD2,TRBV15,TGTGCCACCAGCAGAGATGGGGGGGTAGGCACAGATACGCAGTATTTT,CATSRDGGVGTDTQYF
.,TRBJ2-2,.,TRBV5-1,TGCGCCAGCAGCTTAGGACAGCCGGCGGGGGAGCTGTTTTTT,CASSLGQPAGELFF
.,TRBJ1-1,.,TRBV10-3,TGTGCCATCGGAACTTCCCTGATGGCTGAAGCTTTCTTT,CAIGTSLMAEAFF
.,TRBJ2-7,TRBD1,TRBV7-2,TGTGCCAGCAGCCCTAGGGGACAGGGGGGCGAGCAGTACTTC,CASSPRGQGGEQYF
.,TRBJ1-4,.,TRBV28,TGTGCCAGCAGTCAGGGTGGAAGGGAAAAACTGTTTTTT,CASSQGGREKLFF
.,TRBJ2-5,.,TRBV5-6,TGTGCCAGCAGCTTCAGGTCCCAAGAGACCCAGTACTTC,CASSFRSQETQYF
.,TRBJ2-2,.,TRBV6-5,TGTGCCAGCAGCAACACGAGGGGGGAGCTGTTTTTT,CASSNTRGELFF
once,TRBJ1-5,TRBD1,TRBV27,TGTGCCACCACCAGGGCTACAGGGGGCAATCAGCCCCAGCATTTT,CATTRATGGNQPQHF
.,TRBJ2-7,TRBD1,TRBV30,TGTGCCTGGAGCCGGACAGGAGGCGAGCAGTACTTC,CAWSRTGGEQYF